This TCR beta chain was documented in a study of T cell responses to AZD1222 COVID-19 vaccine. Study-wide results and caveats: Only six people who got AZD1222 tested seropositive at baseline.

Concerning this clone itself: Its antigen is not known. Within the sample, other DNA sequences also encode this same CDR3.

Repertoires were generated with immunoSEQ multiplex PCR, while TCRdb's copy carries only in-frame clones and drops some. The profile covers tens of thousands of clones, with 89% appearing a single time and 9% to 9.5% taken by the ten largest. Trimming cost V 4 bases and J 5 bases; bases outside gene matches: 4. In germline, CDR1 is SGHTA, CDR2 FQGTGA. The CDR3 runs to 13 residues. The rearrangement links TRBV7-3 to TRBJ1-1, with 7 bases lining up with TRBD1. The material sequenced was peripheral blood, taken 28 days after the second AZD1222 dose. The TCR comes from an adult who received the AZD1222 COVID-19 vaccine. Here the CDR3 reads CASSSTGRTEAFF. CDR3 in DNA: TGTGCCAGCAGCTCGACAGGGCGGACTGAAGCTTTCTTT.